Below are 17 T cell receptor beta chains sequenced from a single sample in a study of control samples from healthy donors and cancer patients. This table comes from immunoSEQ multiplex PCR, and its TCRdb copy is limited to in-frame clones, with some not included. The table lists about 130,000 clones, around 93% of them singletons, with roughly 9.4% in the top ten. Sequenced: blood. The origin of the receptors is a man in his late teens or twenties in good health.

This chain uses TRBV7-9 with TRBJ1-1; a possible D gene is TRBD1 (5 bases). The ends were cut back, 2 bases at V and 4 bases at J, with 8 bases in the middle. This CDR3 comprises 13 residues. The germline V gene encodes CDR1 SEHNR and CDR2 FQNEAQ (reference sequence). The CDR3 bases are TGTGCCAGCAGCTTACACGGGGGCACTGAAGCTTTCTTT. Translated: CASSLHGGTEAFF.

The CDR3 DNA sequence: TGTGCCAGCAGTTACGGTAATCAGCCCCAGCATTTT. Its protein is CASSYGNQPQHF. The chain couples TRBV6-6 to TRBJ1-5; D not resolved. Germline V gene lookup returns CDR1 MNHNY and CDR2 SVGAGI (reference sequence). V lost 2 bases to trimming and J lost 4 bases, with 3 bases between them. CDR3 length: 12 residues.

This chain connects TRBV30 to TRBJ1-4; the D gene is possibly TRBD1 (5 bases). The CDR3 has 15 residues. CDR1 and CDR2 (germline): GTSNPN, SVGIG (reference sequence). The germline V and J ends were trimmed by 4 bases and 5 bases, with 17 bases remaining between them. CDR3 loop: CAWTPIAGQNEKLFF. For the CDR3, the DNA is TGTGCCTGGACCCCCATCGCAGGACAAAATGAAAAACTGTTTTTT.

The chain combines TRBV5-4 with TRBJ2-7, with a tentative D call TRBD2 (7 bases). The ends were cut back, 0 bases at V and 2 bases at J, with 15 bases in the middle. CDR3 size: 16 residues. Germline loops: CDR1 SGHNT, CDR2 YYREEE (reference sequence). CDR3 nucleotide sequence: TGTGCCAGCAGCTTGGCAGGCGGGGGCCTAACCTACGAGCAGTACTTC. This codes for CASSLAGGGLTYEQYF. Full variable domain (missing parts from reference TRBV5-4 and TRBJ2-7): ETGVTQSPTHLIKTRGQQVTLRCSSQSGHNTVSWYQQALGQGPQFIFQYYREEENGRGNFPPRFSGLQFPNYSSELNVNALELDDSALYLCASSLAGGGLTYEQYFGPGTRLTVT.

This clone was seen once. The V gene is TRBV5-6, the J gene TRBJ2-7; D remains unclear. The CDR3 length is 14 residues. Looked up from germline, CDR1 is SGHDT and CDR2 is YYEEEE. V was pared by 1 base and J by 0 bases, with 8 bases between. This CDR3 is CASSLTPNSYEQYF. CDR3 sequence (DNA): TGTGCCAGCAGCTTGACCCCGAACTCCTACGAGCAGTACTTC. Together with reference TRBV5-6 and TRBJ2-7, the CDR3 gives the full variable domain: DAGVTQSPTHLIKTRGQQVTLRCSPKSGHDTVSWYQQALGQGPQFIFQYYEEEERQRGNFPDRFSGHQFPNYSSELNVNALLLGDSALYLCASSLTPNSYEQYFGPGTRLTVT.

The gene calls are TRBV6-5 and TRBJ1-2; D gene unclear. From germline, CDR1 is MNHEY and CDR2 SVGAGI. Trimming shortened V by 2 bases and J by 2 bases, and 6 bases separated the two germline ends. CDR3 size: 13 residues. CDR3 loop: CASSYTANYGYTF. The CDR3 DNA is TGTGCCAGCAGTTACACTGCAAACTATGGCTACACCTTC.

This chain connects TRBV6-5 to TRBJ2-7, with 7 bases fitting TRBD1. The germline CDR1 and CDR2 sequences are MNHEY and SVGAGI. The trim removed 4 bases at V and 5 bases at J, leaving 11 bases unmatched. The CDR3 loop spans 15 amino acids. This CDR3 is CASSSDREVHHEQYF. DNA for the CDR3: TGTGCCAGCAGTTCCGACAGGGAAGTTCACCACGAGCAGTACTTC.

CDR3 in DNA: TGCGCCAGCAGCTTGCGGACGGGCTCCTACGAGCAGTACTTC. Its protein is CASSLRTGSYEQYF. The chain links TRBV5-1 to TRBJ2-7; D unclear. Germline V gene data show CDR1 as SGHRS and CDR2 as YFSETQ. Trimming removed 1 base at V and 0 bases at J, with 8 bases between. The CDR3 length is 14 residues.

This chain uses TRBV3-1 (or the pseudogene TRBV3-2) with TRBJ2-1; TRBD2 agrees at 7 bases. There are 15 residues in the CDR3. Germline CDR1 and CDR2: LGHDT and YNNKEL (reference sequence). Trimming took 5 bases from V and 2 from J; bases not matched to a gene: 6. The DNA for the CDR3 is TGTGCCAGCAGCATCCAGCGGGGTCCCTACAATGAGCAGTTCTTC. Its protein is CASSIQRGPYNEQFF.

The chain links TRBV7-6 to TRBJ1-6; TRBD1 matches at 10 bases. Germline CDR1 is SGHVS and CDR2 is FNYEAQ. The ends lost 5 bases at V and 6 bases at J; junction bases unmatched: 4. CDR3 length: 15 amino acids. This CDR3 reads CASSPDRGRNSPLHF. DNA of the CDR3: TGTGCCAGCAGCCCTGACAGGGGGCGTAATTCACCCCTCCACTTT.

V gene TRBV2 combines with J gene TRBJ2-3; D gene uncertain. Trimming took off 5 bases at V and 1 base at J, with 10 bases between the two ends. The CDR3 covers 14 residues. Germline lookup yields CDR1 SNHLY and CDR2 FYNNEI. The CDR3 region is CASSRQVRTDTQYF. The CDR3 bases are TGTGCCAGCAGTCGGCAGGTACGCACAGATACGCAGTATTTT.

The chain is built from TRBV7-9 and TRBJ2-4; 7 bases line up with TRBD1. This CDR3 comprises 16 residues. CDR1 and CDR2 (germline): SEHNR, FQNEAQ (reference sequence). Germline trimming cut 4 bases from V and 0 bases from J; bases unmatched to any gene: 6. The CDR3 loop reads CASSYEGQLAKNIQYF. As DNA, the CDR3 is TGTGCCAGCAGCTACGAGGGACAGCTAGCCAAAAACATTCAGTACTTC. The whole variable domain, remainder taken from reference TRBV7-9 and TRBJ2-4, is DTGVSQNPRHKITKRGQNVTFRCDPISEHNRLYWYRQTLGQGPEFLTYFQNEAQLEKSRLLSDRFSAERPKGSFSTLEIQRTEQGDSAMYLCASSYEGQLAKNIQYFGAGTRLSVL.

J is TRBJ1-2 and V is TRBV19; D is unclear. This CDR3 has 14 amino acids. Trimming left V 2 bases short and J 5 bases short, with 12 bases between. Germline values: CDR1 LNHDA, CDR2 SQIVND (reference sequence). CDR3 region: CASSIRSEIYGYTF. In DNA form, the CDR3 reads TGTGCCAGTAGTATACGGTCGGAAATATATGGCTACACCTTC.

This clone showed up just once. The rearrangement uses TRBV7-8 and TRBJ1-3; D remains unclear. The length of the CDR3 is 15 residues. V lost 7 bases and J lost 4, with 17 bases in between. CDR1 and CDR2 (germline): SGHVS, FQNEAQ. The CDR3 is CASTPVRGEGNTIYF. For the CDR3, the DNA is TGTGCCAGCACCCCGGTCCGGGGAGAAGGAAACACCATATATTTT.

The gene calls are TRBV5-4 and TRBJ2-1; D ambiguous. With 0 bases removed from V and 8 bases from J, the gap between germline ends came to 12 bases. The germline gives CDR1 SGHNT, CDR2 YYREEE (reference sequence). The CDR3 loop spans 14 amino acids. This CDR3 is CASSLAFQAHEQFF. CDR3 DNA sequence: TGTGCCAGCAGCTTGGCCTTCCAAGCCCATGAGCAGTTCTTC.

The CDR3 DNA sequence: TGTGCCAGCAGAGGCGGGGGCCCCAACACCGGGGAGCTGTTTTTT. This codes for CASRGGGPNTGELFF. This chain links TRBV9 with TRBJ2-2; D perhaps matches TRBD2 (7 bases). The CDR3 sequence is 15 residues long. Germline V gene lookup returns CDR1 SGDLS and CDR2 YYNGEE. V was trimmed by 5 bases and J by 2 bases, leaving 13 bases between them.

CDR3 sequence (DNA): TGTGCCAGCAGCTTTCCGGGAAGAAACTATGGCTACACCTTC. Protein sequence: CASSFPGRNYGYTF. V is TRBV7-9 and J is TRBJ1-2, with D uncertain. The ends were cut back, 3 bases at V and 2 bases at J, with 10 bases in the middle. This CDR3 comprises 14 residues. Germline lookup yields CDR1 SEHNR and CDR2 FQNEAQ (reference sequence).